This T cell receptor beta chain is drawn from a study of cytotoxic CD8 clonotypes in ibrutinib-treated CLL (dated by TCRdb to 2020 to 2023). Study-level background: The cohort had ten to twelve relapsed/refractory and around 16 treatment-naive patients; under 18 were IGHV unmutated. Partial responses were observed in some 24 patients and complete responses in 2; after a median follow-up of around 68 months, remission was maintained in 14 patients and progression was observed in roughly twelve. An average of around 260,000 productive templates and about 100,000 productive rearrangements was obtained per sample. Cryopreserved peripheral blood mononuclear cells were collected at three points: before therapy, at response, and at either sustained remission or disease progression. Response samples were taken after a median of around 13 months on treatment, ranging from roughly 6 to 36 months. Longitudinal samples were available for about 30% of the roughly 86 trial participants.

Trimming takes 3 bases off V and 1 base off J; junction bases not matched to a gene: 1. Counted from cysteine to phenylalanine, this CDR3 has 13 amino acids. Solely the CDR3 DNA is kept, with 39 bases framed from the first base. The germline V gene encodes CDR1 SGDLS and CDR2 YYNGEE. Each clonotype received, on average, 10x coverage in deep resolution sequencing performed on a MiSeq, where the target depth lay between 1 in 1 million and 1 in 200,000 T cells. The immunoSEQ hsTCRB Kit was used to generate the TCR beta libraries. The study's own analysis went as follows. The data were analyzed with ImmunoSEQ Analyzer and ImmunoSEQ Data Assistant, and V, D and J gene assignments followed IMGT definitions. Clonality was computed as one minus normalized Shannon entropy of productive rearrangement frequencies, ranging from 0 to 1. Public clonotype analysis was restricted to overrepresented clonotypes comprising at least 0.05% of each patient's repertoire. Some 13 age-matched healthy donor repertoires from immuneACCESS served as clonality controls. TCRdb retrieved this table from immuneACCESS and kept in-frame rearrangements only. Not all clones are present; in checked studies, unresolved V genes account for under half, and no reason is known for the remainder. The DNA was the basis for D and trimming; V, J and clone size are from that table. The sample table holds approximately 80,000 clones, of which just over 85% were seen once. Approximately 5.4% of the sample goes to the ten largest clones.

On this clone: It lacks a known antigen. No base-level quality is on record; no much larger clone is a single base apart.

The full study reports these points: Baseline clonality was found to be higher than that of age-matched healthy donors and was strongly correlated with circulating CD8+ T-cell counts. Public clonotypes were rare and either shrank or stayed stable during treatment, and the rise in clonality at ibrutinib response reflected expansion of private clonotypes. At ibrutinib response clonality went up, during sustained remission it held steady, and at progression it dropped back toward baseline. Lymph node repertoires were not examined, and the timing of sampling was not matched between patients in sustained remission and those whose disease progressed.

For TCR beta library preparation, roughly 2 micrograms of genomic DNA was extracted from cryopreserved PBMCs. High-throughput TCR beta sequencing was performed on longitudinal blood samples from CLL patients receiving ibrutinib monotherapy. The patients took part in an open-label, single-center phase 2 trial of ibrutinib monotherapy. The sequence derives from a human donor with chronic lymphocytic leukemia. Recombination linked TRBV9 to TRBJ2-7; 7 of the junction bases match TRBD1. The input for sequencing was PBMCs, taken before ibrutinib treatment. The sequence in DNA is TGTGCCAGCAGCGGACAGGGATCCTACGAGCAGTACTTC. Its translation reads: CASSGQGSYEQYF.